Listed here are 21 T cell receptor beta chains from one sample, sequenced in a study of post-analysis software for immune sequencing data. Overall study results and limits: A handful of TRBV segments were significantly more frequent in patients than in controls. TRBV5-6, TRBV5-1 and TRBV20-1 were among these segments.

Their antigens remain unidentified. TCR beta libraries were prepared from cDNA with unique molecular identifiers. TCRdb passed the PCR reads through MiXCR, listing each CDR3 protein once. The top ten hold around an eighth of the sample, which has a few hundred thousand distinct CDR3 sequences, about a third seen once. The sequencing sample was made of blood. Receptor source: a girl aged 10 to 17 with multiple sclerosis.

The chain recombines TRBV11-3 with TRBJ1-1; TRBD1 is a possible D gene (5 bases). V lost 0 bases and J 2 bases, leaving 10 bases between the germline ends. The CDR3 spans 15 residues. In germline, CDR1 is SGHNT, CDR2 YENEEA. This CDR3 reads CASSLDGDGNTEAFF. CDR3 coding DNA: TGTGCCAGCAGCTTAGATGGGGACGGAAACACTGAAGCTTTCTTT.

The chain recombines TRBV7-9 with TRBJ1-1; D unresolved. Looked up from germline, CDR1 is SEHNR and CDR2 is FQNEAQ (reference sequence). CDR3 size: 15 residues. The V end was cut by 1 base, the J end by 1 base, with 10 bases between. The CDR3 loop is CASSLGEAGNTEAFF. CDR3 sequence (DNA): TGTGCCAGCAGCTTAGGGGAGGCCGGGAACACTGAAGCTTTCTTT.

A few counts support this clonotype. V and J are TRBV18 and TRBJ2-3; 7 positions agree with TRBD2. This CDR3 contains 14 residues. CDR1 is KGHSH and CDR2 is LQKENI in the germline V gene. V lost 1 base and J lost 4; bases outside the gene matches: 2. CDR3 bases: TGTGCCAGCTCACCACAGGGGAGGGCAGATACGCAGTATTTT. Residues: CASSPQGRADTQYF.

J is TRBJ1-1 and V is TRBV3-1; D is unclear. V was trimmed by 4 bases and J by 3 bases, leaving 9 bases between them. This CDR3 contains 13 residues. From germline, CDR1 is LGHDT and CDR2 YNNKEL (reference sequence). CDR3 residues: CASSPFGYTEAFF. CDR3 bases: TGTGCCAGCAGCCCGTTCGGGTACACTGAAGCTTTCTTT.

The V gene is TRBV12-3 or TRBV12-4, the J gene TRBJ1-1; 12 positions agree with TRBD1. This CDR3 has 18 amino acids. The V and J ends lost 4 bases and 3 bases, in that order; junction bases with no gene match: 12. CDR3 nucleotide sequence: TGTGCCAGCAGTTGGATAAATAGGGACAGGGGGCGGGACACTGAAGCTTTCTTT. Translation gives CASSWINRDRGRDTEAFF.

The rearrangement links TRBV7-9 to TRBJ1-1, with D possibly matching TRBD1 (6 bases). The V gene lost 2 bases and the J gene lost 0 bases, with 16 bases spanning the gap. The CDR3 sequence is 17 residues long. CDR1 and CDR2 from the germline V gene are SEHNR and FQNEAQ (reference sequence). Here the CDR3 DNA reads TGTGCCAGCAGCTTAAGTTGGTCAGGGGCATTGAACACTGAAGCTTTCTTT. It yields the protein CASSLSWSGALNTEAFF.

J is TRBJ1-5 and V is TRBV2; TRBD1 might be the D (5 bases). Trimming removed 0 bases at V and 5 bases at J, with 8 bases between. CDR1 and CDR2 (germline): SNHLY, FYNNEI. The CDR3 runs 14 residues. The CDR3: CASSEAREDQPQHF. CDR3 nucleotide sequence: TGTGCCAGCAGTGAAGCCAGGGAAGATCAGCCCCAGCATTTT.

This chain joins TRBV7-2 and TRBJ1-1; possibly TRBD1 for D (5 bases). The germline CDR1 and CDR2 sequences are SGHTA and FQGNSA. There are 13 residues in the CDR3. Trimming left V 5 bases short and J 6 bases short, with 13 bases between. The CDR3 DNA follows: TGTGCCAGCAGCGCCGATGCGGGGGCTGAAGCTTTCTTT. Protein sequence: CASSADAGAEAFF.

The V gene is TRBV6-2 or TRBV6-3, the J gene TRBJ1-5; D gene unclear. The CDR3 totals 14 residues. Germline V gene lookup returns CDR1 MNHEY and CDR2 SVGEGT. Trimming pared 6 bases from V and 2 bases from J, leaving 11 bases between. The CDR3 DNA reads as TGTGCCAGCAGCTCCAGGACGGGCAATCAGCCCCAGCATTTT. Protein sequence: CASSSRTGNQPQHF.

The chain couples TRBV10-2 to TRBJ1-1; maybe TRBD1 (5 bases). The germline CDR1 and CDR2 sequences are WSHSY and SAAADI. With 6 bases removed from V and 5 bases from J, the gap between germline ends came to 13 bases. The CDR3 sequence is 13 residues long. The CDR3 DNA reads as TGCGCCAGCAGACAGGCGTCTACAACTGAAGCTTTCTTT. It translates to CASRQASTTEAFF.

This chain links TRBV4-3 with TRBJ2-1; D not certain. Germline loops: CDR1 LGHNA, CDR2 YSLEER. This CDR3 has 15 amino acids. The V gene lost 1 base and the J gene lost 2 bases, with 9 bases spanning the gap. CDR3 region: CASSQGSITYNEQFF. The CDR3 nucleotides read TGCGCCAGCAGCCAAGGAAGCATTACCTACAATGAGCAGTTCTTC.

J is TRBJ2-3 and V is TRBV20-1; TRBD2 aligns across 8 bases. V shed 4 bases and J 0 bases; nucleotides not matched to a gene: 9. CDR3 size: 16 residues. Germline V gene lookup returns CDR1 DFQATT and CDR2 SNEGSKA (reference sequence). The CDR3 nucleotides are TGCAGTGCTACCCCCGTAGCGGGGCCTAGCACAGATACGCAGTATTTT. It specifies CSATPVAGPSTDTQYF.

The chain couples TRBV28 to TRBJ2-3, with a possible D match to TRBD1 (6 bases). This CDR3 is 15 amino acids long. From germline, CDR1 is MDHEN and CDR2 SYDVKM. With 7 bases removed from V and 0 bases from J, the gap between germline ends came to 14 bases. The CDR3 nucleotides are TGTGCCAGCAATCCAGGGGACACTAGCACAGATACGCAGTATTTT. This codes for CASNPGDTSTDTQYF.

This clonotype was recorded at least ten times. The chain couples TRBV7-2 to TRBJ2-5; D is possibly TRBD2 (6 bases). The CDR3 has 15 amino acids. V dropped 2 bases and J dropped 1 base, with 11 bases sitting between them. Germline assignment: CDR1 SGHTA and CDR2 FQGNSA. The CDR3 DNA is TGTGCCAGCAGCTTAACGCGGGACTCCCAAGAGACCCAGTACTTC. It specifies CASSLTRDSQETQYF.

This clonotype was observed a handful of times. This sequence joins TRBV29-1 and TRBJ1-1; no definite D call. There are 12 residues in the CDR3. With 6 bases removed from V and 5 bases from J, the gap between germline ends came to 13 bases. Germline V gene data show CDR1 as SQVTM and CDR2 as ANQGSEA. The CDR3 sequence is CSVPLPPTEAFF. CDR3 DNA: TGCAGCGTCCCCTTACCTCCGACTGAAGCTTTCTTT. The variable domain in full, completed from reference TRBV29-1 and TRBJ1-1, reads SAVISQKPSRDICQRGTSLTIQCQVDSQVTMMFWYRQQPGQSLTLIATANQGSEATYESGFVIDKFPISRPNLTFSTLTVSNMSPEDSSIYLCSVPLPPTEAFFGQGTRLTVV.

This clonotype was seen a few times. The chain has TRBV10-3 and TRBJ1-2; D unresolved. The CDR3 spans 12 residues. Germline V gene lookup returns CDR1 ENHRY and CDR2 SYGVKD. With 0 bases removed from V and 7 bases from J, the gap between germline ends came to 6 bases. Here the CDR3 DNA reads TGTGCCATCAGTGAGTCGGATGGTGGCTACACCTTC. Translating gives CAISESDGGYTF.

The sample holds a few counts of this clonotype. The V and J genes are TRBV28 and TRBJ2-4; 10 bases align to TRBD2. Looked up from germline, CDR1 is MDHEN and CDR2 is SYDVKM. Trimming removed 1 base from V and 6 bases from J; junction bases left unmatched: 6. The CDR3 loop spans 16 amino acids. CDR3 protein: CASSLYGSGGRNIQYF. DNA of the CDR3: TGTGCCAGCAGTTTATACGGTAGCGGGGGGAGAAACATTCAGTACTTC. Drawing the rest from reference TRBV28 and TRBJ2-4, the complete variable domain is DVKVTQSSRYLVKRTGEKVFLECVQDMDHENMFWYRQDPGLGLRLIYFSYDVKMKEKGDIPEGYSVSREKKERFSLILESASTNQTSMYLCASSLYGSGGRNIQYFGAGTRLSVL.

This clonotype has just a few counts. The rearrangement joins TRBV4-3 to TRBJ2-7, with 11 bases that match TRBD2. The CDR3 loop spans 16 amino acids. Trimming cost V 1 base and J 7 bases; bases outside gene matches: 9. Germline assignment: CDR1 LGHNA and CDR2 YSLEER. The DNA of the CDR3 is TGCGCCAGCAGCCAAGTAGTCACTAGCGGGGGATGGGAGCAGTACTTC. Translated, it gives CASSQVVTSGGWEQYF.

This clonotype was found a few times. The chain is built from TRBV3-1 and TRBJ2-5, with 8 bases aligning to TRBD1. J gave up 2 bases and V 0 bases, and 8 bases lay outside the gene matches. The germline CDR1 and CDR2 sequences are LGHDT and YNNKEL (reference sequence). The CDR3 extends over 17 amino acids. In DNA form, the CDR3 reads TGTGCCAGCAGCCAAGAACATCCAGGGGGCCATCAAGAGACCCAGTACTTC. Translating gives CASSQEHPGGHQETQYF.

This clonotype was counted a few times. The rearrangement joins TRBV6-5 to TRBJ1-1; no reliable D call. The CDR3 is 13 amino acids. Germline V gene lookup returns CDR1 MNHEY and CDR2 SVGAGI. V lost 0 bases and J lost 6, with 8 bases in between. For the CDR3, the DNA is TGTGCCAGCAGTTACTCCGGGCTCTCTGAAGCTTTCTTT. Protein sequence: CASSYSGLSEAFF.

In this sample, this clonotype turned up once. This sequence joins TRBV20-1 and TRBJ2-5; TRBD2 matches 11 bases. Germline CDR1 DFQATT, CDR2 SNEGSKA (reference sequence). J was trimmed by 2 bases and V by 4 bases; bases with no gene match: 6. The CDR3 contains 15 residues. CDR3 region: CSANPLAGEQETQYF. CDR3 coding DNA: TGCAGTGCTAATCCACTAGCGGGGGAACAAGAGACCCAGTACTTC.